Following are 4 T cell receptor beta chains from one sample sequenced in a study of CD8+CD57+ T cells in acquired aplastic anemia. Genomic DNA constituted the template upon which TCR beta VDJ and CDR3 profiling was performed. TCRdb independently ran MiXCR on the reads; one entry per CDR3 protein. The profile shows 180,000 or so distinct CDR3 sequences, roughly 50% of them singletons. Patients sequenced had flow cytometry evidence of CD8+CD57+ cell expansion. The sequencing sample was made of sorted CD4+, CD8+, or CD8+CD57+ T cells (not recorded which) from PBMCs. The receptors shown here come from a human donor with aplastic anemia.

This clonotype was seen repeatedly, ten times or more. The chain recombines TRBV2 with TRBJ1-6; weak D call: TRBD1 (5 bases). V lost 7 bases and J 10 bases, leaving 17 bases between the germline ends. CDR3 size: 14 residues. CDR1 SNHLY and CDR2 FYNNEI come from the germline V gene. The CDR3 is CASKGTGSFSPLHF. CDR3 in DNA: TGTGCCAGCAAAGGGACGGGATCATTCTCACCCCTCCACTTT. The whole variable domain, filled in from reference TRBV2 and TRBJ1-6, reads EPEVTQTPSHQVTQMGQEVILRCVPISNHLYFYWYRQILGQKVEFLVSFYNNEISEKSEIFDDQFSVERPDGSNFTLKIRSTKLEDSAMYFCASKGTGSFSPLHFGNGTRLTVT.

The rearrangement joins TRBV25-1 to TRBJ1-5, with D uncertain. V dropped 3 bases and J dropped 1 base, with 7 bases sitting between them. Germline values: CDR1 MGHDK, CDR2 SYGVNS. The length of the CDR3 is 14 residues. The CDR3 is CASSEDLSNQPQHF. Written as DNA, the CDR3 is TGTGCCAGCAGTGAGGATCTAAGCAATCAGCCCCAGCATTTT.

This clonotype has more than one count but fewer than ten. V is TRBV18 and J is TRBJ1-4; D might be TRBD1 (6 bases). Germline assignment: CDR1 KGHSH and CDR2 LQKENI. Trimming took off 6 bases at V and 8 bases at J, with 19 bases between the two ends. The CDR3 is 15 amino acids. CDR3 loop: CASSTLREGEEKLFF. The CDR3 nucleotides are TGTGCCAGCTCCACCTTGCGGGAGGGGGAAGAAAAACTGTTTTTT.

This chain joins TRBV7-9 and TRBJ2-5; TRBD2 might be the D (7 bases). V shed 6 bases and J shed 5 bases, with 22 bases lying between them. The germline V gene has CDR1 SEHNR and CDR2 FQNEAQ (reference sequence). The CDR3 totals 16 residues. This CDR3 is CASSARGGGPVETQYF. The CDR3 DNA reads as TGTGCCAGCAGTGCTAGAGGCGGGGGCCCTGTTGAGACCCAGTACTTC.